These 25 T cell receptor beta chains were sequenced from one sample in a study of cytotoxic CD8 clonotypes in ibrutinib-treated CLL. Clones were read by immunoSEQ multiplex PCR, and TCRdb kept only the in-frame ones, dropping some. Found here are some 200,000 clones, over 55% of them singletons; the top ten hold roughly 13%. The sample was PBMCs, taken after 24 months of ibrutinib treatment. The receptors come from a human donor with chronic lymphocytic leukemia.

The chain is built from TRBV18 and TRBJ2-1, with 8 positions matching TRBD2. The germline gives CDR1 KGHSH, CDR2 LQKENI. The CDR3 contains 15 residues. J lost 15 bases, V lost 6 bases, and 19 bases had no gene match. The CDR3 nucleotides read TGTGCCAGCTCTCCTGTAGCGGGAAGGGGTACTGGTCGGTTCTTC. It codes for CASSPVAGRGTGRFF.

The chain is built from TRBV5-1 and TRBJ1-2, with D unclear. The V gene's germline CDR1 is SGHRS and CDR2 YFSETQ. The CDR3 contains 15 residues. V was shortened by 0 bases and J by 7 bases, with 16 bases between the two germline ends. This CDR3 is CASSLAGSRNSGYTF. CDR3 nucleotides: TGCGCCAGCAGCTTGGCAGGCAGTAGGAATAGTGGCTACACCTTC.

This rearrangement joins TRBV5-1 to TRBJ2-3, with 8 bases aligning to TRBD2. Germline loops: CDR1 SGHRS, CDR2 YFSETQ. The ends lost 2 bases at V and 2 bases at J; junction bases unmatched: 4. The CDR3 contains 15 residues. The CDR3 region is CASSFRLANTDTQYF. CDR3 sequence (DNA): TGCGCCAGCAGCTTTAGACTAGCGAACACAGATACGCAGTATTTT. The whole variable domain, remainder taken from reference TRBV5-1 and TRBJ2-3, is KAGVTQTPRYLIKTRGQQVTLSCSPISGHRSVSWYQQTPGQGLQFLFEYFSETQRNKGNFPGRFSGRQFSNSRSEMNVSTLELGDSALYLCASSFRLANTDTQYFGPGTRLTVL.

The V gene is TRBV18, the J gene TRBJ2-7; TRBD1 agrees at 8 bases. This CDR3 contains 16 residues. The germline gives CDR1 KGHSH, CDR2 LQKENI. V lost 3 bases and J lost 4; bases outside the gene matches: 11. The CDR3 sequence: CASSPAFGTGLYEQYF. The CDR3 DNA sequence: TGTGCCAGCTCACCGGCGTTTGGGACAGGCCTTTACGAGCAGTACTTC.

Written as DNA, the CDR3 is TGCAGCGTAGTAACTAGCGGGGGCAATGAGCAGTTCTTC. Protein product: CSVVTSGGNEQFF. The V and J genes are TRBV29-1 and TRBJ2-1, with TRBD2 identical over 11 bases. Germline values: CDR1 SQVTM, CDR2 ANQGSEA. V was clipped by 6 bases and J by 6 bases; unmatched bases: 4. The CDR3 runs to 13 residues.

V is TRBV5-6 and J is TRBJ2-5, with a weak D call TRBD1 (6 bases). CDR1 SGHDT and CDR2 YYEEEE come from the germline V gene. This CDR3 has 13 residues. Trimming removed 1 base at V and 5 bases at J, with 9 bases between. This CDR3 reads CASSLSGVETQYF. The CDR3 DNA is TGTGCCAGCAGCTTGTCAGGGGTCGAGACCCAGTACTTC.

The chain recombines TRBV7-2 with TRBJ2-3; D may match TRBD1 or TRBD2 (5 bases each). The V end was cut by 5 bases, the J end by 1 base, with 16 bases between. The germline V gene has CDR1 SGHTA and CDR2 FQGNSA. This CDR3 comprises 16 residues. In DNA form, the CDR3 reads TGTGCCAGCAGCCCCCAGGGTTGGGGACGCACAGATACGCAGTATTTT. It encodes CASSPQGWGRTDTQYF.

The chain carries TRBV11-2 and TRBJ2-3, with D possibly being TRBD1 or TRBD2 (6 bases each). This CDR3 contains 16 residues. V was trimmed by 5 bases and J by 1 base, leaving 16 bases between them. Looked up from germline, CDR1 is SGHAT and CDR2 is FQNNGV. CDR3 loop: CASSTGWGAGTDTQYF. The CDR3 region has the DNA TGTGCCAGCAGCACAGGGTGGGGGGCAGGCACAGATACGCAGTATTTT.

The rearrangement uses TRBV6-1 and TRBJ2-5; D remains ambiguous. The CDR3 sequence is 14 residues long. Germline V gene sequence: CDR1 MNHNS, CDR2 SASEGT. Trimming left V 3 bases short and J 2 bases short, with 10 bases between. This chain's CDR3 is CASSDYVVQETQYF. The CDR3 DNA sequence: TGTGCCAGCAGTGATTACGTCGTACAAGAGACCCAGTACTTC.

The genes are TRBV18 and TRBJ2-1; 7 bases fit TRBD1. The CDR3 contains 15 residues. V was clipped by 3 bases and J by 3 bases; unmatched bases: 5. CDR1 is KGHSH, CDR2 LQKENI, per germline. DNA for the CDR3: TGTGCCAGCTCACCTGTGGGACAGTTCTACAATGAGCAGTTCTTC. It yields the protein CASSPVGQFYNEQFF.

V usage is TRBV4-1 and J usage is TRBJ1-2; 10 bases fit TRBD1. From germline, CDR1 is MGHRA and CDR2 YSYEKL. The V and J ends lost 3 bases and 6 bases, in that order; junction bases with no gene match: 10. This CDR3 contains 16 residues. CDR3 nucleotides: TGCGCCAGCAGCCACCTGATGACAGGGGGCGGTCATGGCTACACCTTC. Translated: CASSHLMTGGGHGYTF.

In DNA, the CDR3 is TGTGCCAGTAGTATCGTAACTAGCGGGAACGCCTACGAGCAGTACTTC. Its protein product is CASSIVTSGNAYEQYF. The chain joins TRBV19 to TRBJ2-7, with 10 bases matching TRBD2. The V segment lost 3 bases and the J segment 2 bases; nucleotides outside the gene matches: 7. The CDR3 extends over 16 amino acids. The germline gives CDR1 LNHDA, CDR2 SQIVND (reference sequence).

The chain recombines TRBV7-7 with TRBJ2-5; D might be TRBD2 (5 bases). The length of the CDR3 is 14 residues. Trimming took off 1 base at V and 2 bases at J, with 8 bases between the two ends. The germline V gene encodes CDR1 SSHAT and CDR2 FNYEAQ (reference sequence). The CDR3 loop reads CASSLVRAQETQYF. As DNA, the CDR3 is TGTGCCAGCAGCTTAGTGAGGGCGCAAGAGACCCAGTACTTC.

The gene calls are TRBV27 and TRBJ2-5, with unresolved D. Trimming left V 2 bases short and J 3 bases short, with 7 bases between. This CDR3 is built from 13 residues. The germline V gene has CDR1 MNHEY and CDR2 SMNVEV (reference sequence). Here the CDR3 reads CASSLKSKETQYF. In DNA, the CDR3 is TGTGCCAGCAGTTTAAAGAGCAAAGAGACCCAGTACTTC.

This rearrangement joins TRBV9 to TRBJ1-1; D perhaps matches TRBD1 (6 bases). The CDR3 runs 14 residues. Deletions cut 2 bases from V and 5 bases from J, with 13 bases between. CDR1 is SGDLS, CDR2 YYNGEE, per germline. The CDR3: CASSVTGIRTEAFF. CDR3 coding DNA: TGTGCCAGCAGCGTCACAGGGATTAGGACTGAAGCTTTCTTT.

This clone has only a few counts. The chain recombines TRBV27 with TRBJ2-7; 10 nucleotides agree with TRBD2. Germline V CDR1 and CDR2: MNHEY, SMNVEV (reference sequence). This CDR3 spans 14 amino acids. V lost 5 bases to trimming and J lost 5 bases; unmatched junction nucleotides: 6. CDR3 nucleotide sequence: TGTGCCAGCAGTCTCCGGACTAGCGGCGACGAGCAGTACTTC. Translated, it gives CASSLRTSGDEQYF.

The chain joins TRBV5-6 to TRBJ2-7; D perhaps matches TRBD2 (5 bases). Looked up from germline, CDR1 is SGHDT and CDR2 is YYEEEE. Trimming removed 4 bases at V and 1 base at J, with 9 bases between. This CDR3 contains 13 residues. CDR3: CASSRTGSYEQYF. DNA of the CDR3: TGTGCCAGCAGCAGGACTGGTTCCTACGAGCAGTACTTC.

The chain combines TRBV30 with TRBJ2-5, with 8 bases aligning to TRBD1. CDR3 length equals 14 residues. Germline-derived CDR1 and CDR2 are GTSNPN and SVGIG (reference sequence). V dropped 7 bases and J dropped 2; count of bases not matched to a gene: 9. The CDR3 sequence is CASASRGRQETQYF. CDR3 DNA sequence: TGTGCCTCGGCCTCCAGGGGGCGACAAGAGACCCAGTACTTC.

The rearrangement joins TRBV28 to TRBJ2-3; D remains unclear. The CDR3 spans 12 residues. V was clipped by 4 bases and J by 6 bases, with 8 bases between them. CDR1 and CDR2 from the germline V gene are MDHEN and SYDVKM. CDR3 bases: TGTGCCAGCAGTTCCTCCCAGGATACGCAGTATTTT. This translates into CASSSSQDTQYF.

The chain uses TRBV28 and TRBJ2-7; 9 bases map to TRBD2. Unmatched junction bases numbered 13, after V lost 6 bases and J lost 1 base. This CDR3 spans 17 amino acids. Germline CDR1 is MDHEN and CDR2 is SYDVKM. The DNA for the CDR3 is TGTGCCAGCAGCCTTATCCCTAGCGGGAAGGTTTCCTACGAGCAGTACTTC. Its protein is CASSLIPSGKVSYEQYF.

A few counts support this clone. The chain couples TRBV11-3 to TRBJ1-3; D is perhaps TRBD1 (6 bases). Germline assignment: CDR1 SGHNT and CDR2 YENEEA. Trimming removed 5 bases at V and 0 bases at J, with 11 bases between. The CDR3 runs to 15 residues. This chain's CDR3 is CASSQGSTSGNTIYF. In nucleotides, the CDR3 is TGTGCCAGCAGCCAGGGGTCTACCTCTGGAAACACCATATATTTT.

This chain uses TRBV28 with TRBJ1-5; the D gene is possibly TRBD1 (5 bases). Trimming removed 2 bases from V and 7 bases from J, with 15 bases in between. The germline V gene encodes CDR1 MDHEN and CDR2 SYDVKM. The CDR3 consists of 15 residues. CDR3: CASSLESGPFQPQHF. CDR3 bases: TGTGCCAGCAGTTTAGAGTCAGGGCCCTTCCAGCCCCAGCATTTT.

This clone was picked up a small number of times. The chain couples TRBV18 to TRBJ2-1; 10 bases fit TRBD2. Germline CDR1 and CDR2: KGHSH and LQKENI. This CDR3 comprises 16 residues. The ends lost 2 bases at V and 16 bases at J; junction bases unmatched: 17. The CDR3 coding sequence is TGTGCCAGCTCACCAACGAATATCCTAGCGGGAGTTTTCTTATTCTTC. This encodes CASSPTNILAGVFLFF.

This clone was found once. The chain combines TRBV7-2 with TRBJ1-1, with 9 bases that match TRBD1. V was pared by 4 bases and J by 5 bases, with 5 bases of the junction left unmatched. This CDR3 comprises 14 residues. The germline V gene has CDR1 SGHTA and CDR2 FQGNSA. The CDR3 DNA follows: TGTGCCAGCAGCTCATACAGGGGGCGGACTGAAGCTTTCTTT. Protein sequence: CASSSYRGRTEAFF. Drawing the rest from reference TRBV7-2 and TRBJ1-1, the complete variable domain is GAGVSQSPSNKVTEKGKDVELRCDPISGHTALYWYRQSLGQGLEFLIYFQGNSAPDKSGLPSDRFSAERTGGSVSTLTIQRTQQEDSAVYLCASSSYRGRTEAFFGQGTRLTVV.

This rearrangement joins TRBV28 to TRBJ2-7, with 14 nucleotides matching TRBD2. This CDR3 has 16 residues. Germline trimming cut 6 bases from V and 2 bases from J; bases unmatched to any gene: 6. Germline V gives CDR1 MDHEN, CDR2 SYDVKM. This chain's CDR3 is CASSRLAGGPPYEQYF. The CDR3 DNA reads TGTGCCAGCAGCAGACTAGCGGGAGGGCCCCCCTACGAGCAGTACTTC.